Below are 15 T cell receptor beta chains sequenced from a single sample in a study of T-cell reconstitution after alpha-beta-depleted transplantation in children. As it was prepared, the TCRbeta library received unique molecular identifiers. TCRdb used MiXCR to reprocess the PCR reads, holding one entry per CDR3 protein. The table lists 500,000 to 650,000 distinct CDR3 sequences, more than 9.5% of them singletons. This specimen consisted of PBMCs, mostly from graft donor cells, obtained 180 days after TCRalphabeta/CD19-depleted stem cell transplant. The receptor set was obtained from a female patient between 2 and 15 years old who had a stem cell transplant for aplastic anemia, so the T cells may come from the graft donor.

This clonotype has only a few counts. The rearrangement uses TRBV24-1 and TRBJ2-7; 10 bases align to TRBD1. The V and J ends lost 2 bases and 5 bases, in that order; junction bases with no gene match: 11. CDR3 length: 17 residues. Germline V gene data show CDR1 as KGHDR and CDR2 as SFDVKD. Here the CDR3 reads CATSDSHRDRGFDEQYF. The CDR3 DNA follows: TGTGCCACCAGTGATTCCCACCGGGACAGGGGATTCGACGAGCAGTACTTC.

The chain has TRBV5-1 and TRBJ2-7, with no clear D. This CDR3 has 13 amino acids. The V end lost 3 bases, the J end lost 7 bases, and 14 bases lay between the germline ends. The germline CDR1 and CDR2 sequences are SGHRS and YFSETQ. The CDR3 region is CASSSGPAGEQYV. The DNA of the CDR3 is TGCGCCAGCAGCTCCGGGCCTGCTGGGGAGCAGTACGTC.

V usage is TRBV6-2 or TRBV6-3 and J usage is TRBJ2-2; 7 bases are shared with TRBD2. Germline CDR1 and CDR2: MNHEY and SVGEGT. The CDR3 is 19 amino acids. Trimming at V came to 5 bases and at J to 4 bases, leaving 19 bases not matched to a gene. The CDR3 bases are TGTGCCAGCAGTCAATCCCCAGCGGGACTCCCGAAGGGCACCGGGGAGCTGTTTTTT. Translating it yields CASSQSPAGLPKGTGELFF.

The CDR3 DNA sequence: TGCAGCGTTGAGGGCAGGAAAAATGGCTACACCTTC. Translation: CSVEGRKNGYTF. This sequence joins TRBV29-1 and TRBJ1-2, with D unresolved. The V and J ends lost 3 bases and 6 bases respectively, with 11 bases between them. This CDR3 has 12 residues. Germline CDR1 reads SQVTM; CDR2 reads ANQGSEA.

V is TRBV12-3 or TRBV12-4 and J is TRBJ2-1; 7 positions match TRBD2. CDR3 size: 14 residues. The ends lost 3 bases at V and 8 bases at J; junction bases unmatched: 7. CDR3 amino acids: CASSFRLATDEQFF. CDR3 DNA: TGTGCCAGCAGTTTCAGACTAGCTACGGATGAGCAGTTCTTC.

The sample holds a few counts of this clonotype. The chain couples TRBV20-1 to TRBJ2-1; a possible D gene is TRBD2 (6 bases). The V and J ends lost 4 bases and 6 bases respectively, with 19 bases between them. CDR3 size: 15 residues. CDR1 is DFQATT and CDR2 is SNEGSKA in the germline V gene (reference sequence). The chain's CDR3 is CSANGGILRGNEQFF. The CDR3 nucleotides are TGCAGTGCTAACGGCGGGATACTTCGGGGCAATGAGCAGTTCTTC.

The chain couples TRBV4-1 to TRBJ2-5, with TRBD2 matching 14 bases. V was clipped by 1 base and J by 4 bases; unmatched bases: 5. CDR1 and CDR2 from the germline V gene are MGHRA and YSYEKL. The CDR3 extends over 17 amino acids. CDR3 nucleotides: TGCGCCAGCAGCCAAGTGGGGACTAGCGGGAGAACAGAGACCCAGTACTTC. Amino acid sequence: CASSQVGTSGRTETQYF.

This clonotype was seen repeatedly, ten times or more. The V gene is TRBV10-3, the J gene TRBJ2-7, with 14 bases lining up with TRBD2. J lost 1 base, V lost 3 bases, and 5 bases had no gene match. This CDR3 spans 17 amino acids. Germline V gene data show CDR1 as ENHRY and CDR2 as SYGVKD. The CDR3 region has the DNA TGTGCCATCAGTGACCGCCGGACTAGCGGGAGGTCCTACGAGCAGTACGTC. It codes for CAISDRRTSGRSYEQYV.

This clonotype was observed a few times. Its ends do not fully match the called genes, so a read error is possible. The chain has TRBV28 and TRBJ1-5; tentative D call: TRBD1 (6 bases). CDR3 size: 13 residues. Germline V CDR1 and CDR2: MDHEN, SYDVKM. CDR3 loop: CASSLPPDRNQSF. In DNA, the CDR3 is TGTGCCAGCAGCCTACCGCCGGACAGAAACCAAAGCTTT.

V usage is TRBV20-1 and J usage is TRBJ2-1, with D possibly being TRBD2 (5 bases). The CDR3 is 16 amino acids. The germline V gene has CDR1 DFQATT and CDR2 SNEGSKA (reference sequence). Deletions cut 0 bases from V and 3 bases from J, with 15 bases between. CDR3 sequence (DNA): TGCAGTGCTAGAGATCGACGGAGGCCCGACTACAATGAGCAGTTCTTC. Translation gives CSARDRRRPDYNEQFF.

This clonotype was observed a handful of times. The chain links TRBV20-1 to TRBJ1-4; D ambiguous. CDR1 DFQATT and CDR2 SNEGSKA come from the germline V gene (reference sequence). The V end lost 3 bases, the J end lost 0 bases, and 5 bases lay between the germline ends. CDR3 length: 13 amino acids. CDR3 nucleotides: TGCAGTGCTAGTTTGGCAACTAATGAAAAACTGTTTTTT. It codes for CSASLATNEKLFF.

The CDR3 spells CASRSGTINEQFF. The DNA for the CDR3 is TGTGCCAGCAGGTCTGGGACTATCAATGAGCAGTTCTTC. The chain combines TRBV12-3 or TRBV12-4 with TRBJ2-1; 7 bases fit TRBD2. V shed 6 bases, J shed 6 bases, and the junction held 5 bases outside the gene matches. This CDR3 comprises 13 residues.

This rearrangement joins TRBV7-2 to TRBJ2-2; D not resolved. The V gene's germline CDR1 is SGHTA and CDR2 FQGNSA. V was trimmed by 3 bases and J by 5 bases, leaving 13 bases between them. This CDR3 comprises 15 residues. CDR3: CASSLNSVRTGELFF. The DNA of the CDR3 is TGTGCCAGCAGCTTGAACTCGGTGCGAACCGGGGAGCTGTTTTTT. The complete variable domain, with remaining parts taken from reference TRBV7-2 and TRBJ2-2, reads GAGVSQSPSNKVTEKGKDVELRCDPISGHTALYWYRQSLGQGLEFLIYFQGNSAPDKSGLPSDRFSAERTGGSVSTLTIQRTQQEDSAVYLCASSLNSVRTGELFFGEGSRLTVL.

This clonotype was observed a few times. The chain recombines TRBV4-3 with TRBJ2-2; D perhaps matches TRBD2 (6 bases). V gave up 0 bases and J gave up 4 bases, with 9 bases separating them. The germline V gene has CDR1 LGHNA and CDR2 YSLEER. CDR3 size: 15 residues. This CDR3 reads CASSQDFGGTGELFF. The CDR3 DNA reads as TGCGCCAGCAGCCAAGATTTCGGGGGCACCGGGGAGCTGTTTTTT.

With regard to this clonotype: At one of its ends the junction is not consistent with the germline gene, which may arise from a read error. J is TRBJ1-5 and V is TRBV28, with D hard to call. Germline V CDR1 and CDR2: MDHEN, SYDVKM. The CDR3 length is 13 residues. CDR3 protein: CASWVVSNPPQHF. The CDR3 DNA is TGTGCCAGCTGGGTAGTTAGCAATCCGCCCCAGCATTTT. Together with reference TRBV28 and TRBJ1-5, the CDR3 gives the full variable domain: DVKVTQSSRYLVKRTGEKVFLECVQDMDHENMFWYRQDPGLGLRLIYFSYDVKMKEKGDIPEGYSVSREKKERFSLILESASTNQTSMYLCASWVVSNPPQHFGDGTRLSIL.